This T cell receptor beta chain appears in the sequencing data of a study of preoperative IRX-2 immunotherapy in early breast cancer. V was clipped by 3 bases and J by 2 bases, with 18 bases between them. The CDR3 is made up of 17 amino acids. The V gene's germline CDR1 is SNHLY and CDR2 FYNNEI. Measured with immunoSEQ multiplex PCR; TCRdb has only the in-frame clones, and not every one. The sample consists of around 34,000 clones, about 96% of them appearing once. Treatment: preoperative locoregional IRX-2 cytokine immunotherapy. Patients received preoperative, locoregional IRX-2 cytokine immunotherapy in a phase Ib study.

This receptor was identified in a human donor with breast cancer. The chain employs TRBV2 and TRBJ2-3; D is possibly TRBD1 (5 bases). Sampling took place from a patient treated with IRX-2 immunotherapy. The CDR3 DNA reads TGTGCCAGCAGTGACTCCAGGCTGGGGCTCTACACAGATACGCAGTATTTT. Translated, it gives CASSDSRLGLYTDTQYF. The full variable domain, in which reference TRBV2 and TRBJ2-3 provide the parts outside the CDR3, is EPEVTQTPSHQVTQMGQEVILRCVPISNHLYFYWYRQILGQKVEFLVSFYNNEISEKSEIFDDQFSVERPDGSNFTLKIRSTKLEDSAMYFCASSDSRLGLYTDTQYFGPGTRLTVL.